This record covers a single T cell receptor (beta chain). Authors' methods: Reference gene primers were amplified, and this amplification served to estimate nucleated cell counts. Data came from immunoSEQ multiplex PCR; TCRdb stores just in-frame clones and leaves some out. V and J calls and clone size are those listed in that table; D and trimming were worked out from the DNA. The sample has around 93,000 clones, about 80% seen once; the top ten hold about 18%. This entry belongs to a study of blood T cell repertoires in COVID-19. Study at large: Researchers got acute and convalescent COVID-19 samples from the United States, Italy and Spain. T cells, B-cell-depleted T cells, or PBMCs supplied cDNA or gDNA.

The CDR3 is 14 residues long. V lost 8 bases and J 2 bases, leaving 15 bases between the germline ends. The V gene's germline CDR1 is LNHNV and CDR2 YYDKDF (reference sequence). The sequence derives from a man older than 75 with acute or convalescent COVID-19. Sequenced input: peripheral blood. This rearrangement joins TRBV15 to TRBJ1-2; weak D call: TRBD1 (5 bases). CDR3: CATSEGVANYGYTF. The CDR3 coding sequence is TGTGCCACCTCAGAAGGGGTCGCGAACTATGGCTACACCTTC.